This T cell receptor beta chain was captured by sequencing in a study of shared clonotypes between healthy human individuals. The germline V gene encodes CDR1 SGHAT and CDR2 FQNNGV. The J segment lost 4 bases and the V segment lost 5 bases, leaving 8 bases of the junction unmatched. This CDR3 has 16 amino acids. This clone has a single count. Its antigen is as yet unknown. The test was conducted at deep level. The authors loaded roughly 200 ng DNA, 25,000 to 30,000 T cell genomes, into sorted-subset replicate PCRs. Clones were read by immunoSEQ multiplex PCR, and TCRdb kept only the in-frame ones, dropping some. This sample has 650,000 to 800,000 clones, with 92% found just once. Findings and limits, study-wide: Among four donors, approximately 5% of naive CD4 clonotypes were found in common. Incompleteness in sorted-subset sequencing, despite large depth, was shown by rarefaction.

Naive CD8 isolation took CD45RO-negative cells positively selected for CCR7 and excluded terminally differentiated effector memory CD45RA+ cells. The V call is TRBV11-2, the J call TRBJ2-3; 11 bases agree with TRBD2. The origin of this receptor is a man in his thirties or forties in good health. Sequenced material: naive CD8+ T cells sorted from blood. The CDR3 region is CASSNRLAGWSDTQYF. The CDR3 nucleotides read TGTGCCAGCAGCAATAGACTAGCGGGATGGTCAGATACGCAGTATTTT.